Shown below are 14 T cell receptor beta chains from a single sample sequenced in a study of T cells after yellow fever vaccination. TCRdb recomputed calls from the 5' RACE reads with MiXCR, one row per CDR3 protein. The sample contains some 350,000 distinct CDR3 sequences, about 4% of which appear only once. Sequenced material: PBMCs, taken 5 days after the yellow fever booster vaccination. These receptors were taken from a man younger than 30 who received the YFV17D yellow fever vaccine.

The sample holds many counts of this clonotype. The rearrangement links TRBV4-1 to TRBJ1-5; 8 positions match TRBD1. CDR3 length: 13 residues. V lost 3 bases to trimming and J lost 5 bases; unmatched junction nucleotides: 0. In germline, CDR1 is MGHRA, CDR2 YSYEKL. The CDR3 spells CASSQTGDQPQHF. CDR3 DNA sequence: TGCGCCAGCAGCCAGACAGGGGATCAGCCCCAGCATTTT.

This clonotype occurred a few times. The gene calls are TRBV7-2 and TRBJ2-1; 7 bases match TRBD1. Unmatched junction bases numbered 10, after V lost 5 bases and J lost 6 bases. CDR3 length: 15 amino acids. Germline CDR1 SGHTA, CDR2 FQGNSA. The CDR3 region is CASSPTGELGNEQFF. In nucleotides, the CDR3 is TGTGCCAGCAGCCCTACAGGGGAGTTGGGCAATGAGCAGTTCTTC.

This clonotype was detected only a few times. V gene TRBV29-1 combines with J gene TRBJ1-1; weak D call: TRBD1 (5 bases). Germline CDR1 and CDR2: SQVTM and ANQGSEA. The CDR3 has 14 amino acids. V lost 1 base to trimming and J lost 5 bases, with 14 bases between them. CDR3 bases: TGCAGCGTTGAAGGGGTGGGGGATAGAACTGAAGCTTTCTTT. Protein product: CSVEGVGDRTEAFF.

This clonotype has just a few counts. The chain links TRBV7-9 to TRBJ1-1; no definite D call. CDR3 size: 13 residues. V lost 5 bases, J lost 4 bases, and 11 bases lay in between. From germline, CDR1 is SEHNR and CDR2 FQNEAQ (reference sequence). DNA of the CDR3: TGTGCCAGCAGCCCGAGGGTAGGCACTGAAGCTTTCTTT. As protein: CASSPRVGTEAFF.

The table lists this clonotype with many counts. An end of the junction differs from the germline gene, which may be a read error. The chain employs TRBV5-1 and TRBJ1-1; perhaps TRBD1 as D (6 bases). CDR3 length: 14 amino acids. Germline V gene data show CDR1 as SGHRS and CDR2 as YFSETQ. CDR3 residues: CASSPQGGNTEAFF. The CDR3 DNA is TGTGCCAGCAGCCCACAGGGCGGAAACACTGAAGCTTTCTTT.

This clonotype was seen a few times. The chain combines TRBV4-3 with TRBJ2-6; possible D gene TRBD1, 5 bases. Trimming shortened V by 1 base and J by 0 bases, and 10 bases separated the two germline ends. Germline V gives CDR1 LGHNA, CDR2 YSLEER. This CDR3 is built from 17 residues. DNA of the CDR3: TGCGCCAGCAGCCAAGGTCCAGGGCACTCTGGGGCCAACGTCCTGACTTTC. Translating it yields CASSQGPGHSGANVLTF.

This clonotype was seen repeatedly, ten times or more. The chain employs TRBV11-2 and TRBJ2-5, with 7 nucleotides matching TRBD2. Germline CDR1 is SGHAT and CDR2 is FQNNGV. The junction had 8 bases not matched to a gene; V was cut back by 5 bases and J by 2 bases. This CDR3 has 15 residues. CDR3 DNA: TGTGCCAGCAGCCTGAGGCTAGCGGAACAAGAGACCCAGTACTTC. Translation gives CASSLRLAEQETQYF.

The genes are TRBV12-5 and TRBJ2-1; tentatively, D is TRBD1 or TRBD2 (5 bases each). V shed 6 bases and J shed 5 bases, with 26 bases lying between them. Germline V gene lookup returns CDR1 LGHNT and CDR2 FRNRAP. The CDR3 is 18 amino acids. CDR3 nucleotides: TGTGCTAGTGGCCAGGGAACATGGGGAGCGACCGATAACAATGAGCAGTTCTTC. Protein: CASGQGTWGATDNNEQFF.

This clonotype was seen a few times. The chain combines TRBV18 with TRBJ2-5, with TRBD2 as a possible D gene (5 bases). The CDR3 is 13 residues long. Germline CDR1 and CDR2: KGHSH and LQKENI. V lost 2 bases and J 4 bases, leaving 8 bases between the germline ends. The CDR3 loop is CASSPSAGETQYF. The CDR3 DNA sequence: TGTGCCAGCTCACCATCGGCGGGAGAGACCCAGTACTTC.

In its sample, this clonotype was seen many times. The chain couples TRBV5-1 to TRBJ1-1; a possible D gene is TRBD1 (6 bases). CDR3 length: 13 residues. V shed 7 bases and J shed 5 bases, with 15 bases lying between them. Germline assignment: CDR1 SGHRS and CDR2 YFSETQ. In DNA, the CDR3 is TGCGCCAGCTCGAGGGGGGAGATGACTGAAGCTTTCTTT. This sequence encodes CASSRGEMTEAFF.

This clonotype was found many times. The rearrangement joins TRBV7-8 to TRBJ1-1, with TRBD1 matching over 7 bases. The germline CDR1 and CDR2 sequences are SGHVS and FQNEAQ. V shed 7 bases and J 4 bases; nucleotides not matched to a gene: 6. This CDR3 comprises 13 residues. The CDR3 region has the DNA TGTGCCAGCACCTTGACAGGGAGCACTGAAGCTTTCTTT. Amino acid sequence: CASTLTGSTEAFF.

This clonotype was picked up a small number of times. DNA of the CDR3: TGCAGTGCGAGGACAGGAAATAACTATGGCTACACCTTC. It yields the protein CSARTGNNYGYTF. The chain joins TRBV20-1 to TRBJ1-2; 7 positions agree with TRBD1. The CDR3 has 13 residues. The germline V gene encodes CDR1 DFQATT and CDR2 SNEGSKA (reference sequence). The trim removed 6 bases at V and 1 base at J, leaving 5 bases unmatched.

The chain is built from TRBV7-2 and TRBJ1-5; maybe TRBD1 (5 bases). CDR1 and CDR2 from the germline V gene are SGHTA and FQGNSA. This CDR3 is 13 amino acids long. V lost 1 base and J 9 bases, leaving 10 bases between the germline ends. DNA of the CDR3: TGTGCCAGCAGCTTAGATGAGGGGACGCCCCAGCATTTT. Translation: CASSLDEGTPQHF. Full variable domain (rest looked up from reference TRBV7-2 and TRBJ1-5): GAGVSQSPSNKVTEKGKDVELRCDPISGHTALYWYRQSLGQGLEFLIYFQGNSAPDKSGLPSDRFSAERTGGSVSTLTIQRTQQEDSAVYLCASSLDEGTPQHFGDGTRLSIL.

The CDR3 here is CASSTPGRITDTQYF. The CDR3, as DNA: TGTGCCAGCAGCACCCCGGGCAGGATCACAGATACGCAGTATTTT. This chain connects TRBV5-6 to TRBJ2-3; unclear D gene. The CDR3 is made up of 15 amino acids. V lost 4 bases and J lost 2, with 14 bases in between. Germline values: CDR1 SGHDT, CDR2 YYEEEE.